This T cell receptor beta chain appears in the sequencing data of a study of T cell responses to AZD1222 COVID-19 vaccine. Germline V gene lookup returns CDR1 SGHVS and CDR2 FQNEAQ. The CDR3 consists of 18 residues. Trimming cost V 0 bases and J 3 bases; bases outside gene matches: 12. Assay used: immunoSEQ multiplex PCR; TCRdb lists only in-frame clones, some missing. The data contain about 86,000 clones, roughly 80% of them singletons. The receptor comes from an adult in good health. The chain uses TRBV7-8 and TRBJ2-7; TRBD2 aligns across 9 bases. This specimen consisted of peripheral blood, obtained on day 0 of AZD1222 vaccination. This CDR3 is CASSLAARTSATHYEQYF. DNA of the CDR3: TGTGCCAGCAGCTTAGCGGCCCGGACTAGCGCGACCCACTACGAGCAGTACTTC.